The next 5 T cell receptor beta chains were all read from a single sample in a study of cytomegalovirus exposure and HLA in healthy donors (dated by TCRdb to 2017 to 2019). The protocol used for the library was the immunoSEQ multiplex PCR assay. For the multiplex PCR, a mixture combining 60 forward primers for TCR Vbeta segments and 13 reverse primers for TCR Jbeta segments was used. As stored in TCRdb, this immuneACCESS dataset retains in-frame rearrangements with V and J assigned. A fraction of the clones does not appear; measured against another copy, unresolved V genes explain less than half of the discrepancy, and the remainder lacks a known reason. The sample table contains more than 95,000 clones; only one count was recorded for around 73% of them. 1.5% to 2% of the sample is in the top ten clones. The material sequenced was PBMCs. These receptors were taken from a middle-aged woman in good health and CMV-seronegative.

This clone has a single count. V gene TRBV5-6 combines with J gene TRBJ2-2; tentative D call: TRBD1 (6 bases). V lost 5 bases, J lost 6 bases, and 11 bases lay in between. CDR1 and CDR2 (germline): SGHDT, YYEEEE. This CDR3 has 13 residues. CDR3 residues: CASSGGTAGELFF. The CDR3 coding sequence is TGTGCCAGCAGTGGGGGCACAGCCGGGGAGCTGTTTTTT.

The chain recombines TRBV7-2 with TRBJ1-5; TRBD1 matches at 10 bases. Germline CDR1 SGHTA, CDR2 FQGNSA. The junction had 6 bases not matched to a gene; V was cut back by 2 bases and J by 5 bases. CDR3 length: 16 amino acids. CDR3 DNA sequence: TGTGCCAGCAGCTTACGGGCCGACAGGGGGCATCAGCCCCAGCATTTT. Its translation: CASSLRADRGHQPQHF.

This clone was observed once. The chain combines TRBV27 with TRBJ1-6; D perhaps matches TRBD1 (5 bases). Germline CDR1 and CDR2: MNHEY and SMNVEV (reference sequence). V was cut by 2 bases and J by 7 bases, with 15 bases left in between. This CDR3 is 16 amino acids long. For the CDR3, the DNA is TGTGCCAGCAGTTTACAGGGTCCGCATAGCAATTCACCCCTCCACTTT. It translates to CASSLQGPHSNSPLHF.

This chain joins TRBV5-4 and TRBJ2-1, with D possibly TRBD2 on 5 matching bases. Trimming cost V 4 bases and J 10 bases, with 18 bases left between them. This CDR3 has 14 amino acids. Per germline, CDR1 SGHNT and CDR2 YYREEE (reference sequence). The CDR3 loop is CASSPPPGFGEQFF. The CDR3 DNA follows: TGTGCCAGCAGCCCCCCCCCGGGATTTGGAGAGCAGTTCTTC. Full variable domain (remainder filled in from reference TRBV5-4 and TRBJ2-1): ETGVTQSPTHLIKTRGQQVTLRCSSQSGHNTVSWYQQALGQGPQFIFQYYREEENGRGNFPPRFSGLQFPNYSSELNVNALELDDSALYLCASSPPPGFGEQFFGPGTRLTVL.

The chain couples TRBV6-1 to TRBJ2-5; 7 bases match TRBD1. Germline-derived CDR1 and CDR2 are MNHNS and SASEGT. J gave up 7 bases and V 5 bases, and 13 bases lay outside the gene matches. The CDR3 is made up of 15 amino acids. DNA for the CDR3: TGTGCCAGCAGTTTAATAGGACAGGCTGGTGGGACCCAGTACTTC. Its protein product is CASSLIGQAGGTQYF.